The entry below gives a single T cell receptor beta chain sequence along with its context. As yet, its antigen is unknown. Germline values: CDR1 SQVTM, CDR2 ANQGSEA. V lost 4 bases and J lost 3, with 7 bases in between. The CDR3 totals 12 residues. The sample originates from a study of vaccination and CD4 T cells after COVID-19. Specified treatment: approximately 11-day PBMC culture with coronavirus spike peptide pools or control peptides (ViraFEST assay). The Oncomine TCR Beta short-read assay sequenced DNA from cultured CD4+ T cells. Using its own MiXCR run on the PCR reads, TCRdb lists one record per CDR3 protein. Among roughly 17,000 distinct CDR3 sequences, around 29% were seen once, and the ten largest hold less than 20%.

V gene TRBV29-1 combines with J gene TRBJ1-5, with a tentative D call TRBD1 (6 bases). Source material: cultured CD4+ T cells from blood. The source of this sequence is a human donor with COVID-19. The CDR3: CSVGDNNQPQHF. CDR3 in DNA: TGCAGCGTTGGGGACAACAATCAGCCCCAGCATTTT.